These T cell receptor beta chains were read from a single sample in a study of control samples from healthy donors and cancer patients. Generated by immunoSEQ multiplex PCR, the TCRdb table keeps only in-frame clones and is missing some. The sample contains 120,000 or so clones, more than 85% of which appear only once. The specimen sequenced was PBMCs. The receptors were gathered from a man aged 50-59 years with head and neck cancer. The CDR3 runs from the conserved cysteine through the conserved F or W. The order of the fields is V gene, J gene, D gene, CDR3 length, CDR3 protein, CDR3 DNA. A D gene is named only where the DNA matches it firmly.

TRBV30	TRBJ1-1	-	15	CAWARDRFRNTEAFF	TGTGCCTGGGCACGAGACAGGTTCCGAAACACTGAAGCTTTCTTT
TRBV5-1	TRBJ2-5	-	15	CASSFGQRTQETQYF	TGCGCCAGCAGCTTTGGACAGCGAACCCAAGAGACCCAGTACTTC
TRBV5-1	TRBJ2-3	TRBD2	17	CASSRTSGGAVTDTQYF	TGCGCCAGCAGCAGGACTAGCGGGGGGGCCGTCACAGATACGCAGTATTTT
TRBV6-2/TRBV6-3	TRBJ1-4	-	14	CASSPGFMNEKLFF	TGTGCCAGCAGTCCGGGGTTTATGAATGAAAAACTGTTTTTT
TRBV7-2	TRBJ1-1	-	14	CASSLGGFATEAFF	TGTGCCAGCAGCTTAGGGGGTTTCGCGACTGAAGCTTTCTTT
TRBV27	TRBJ2-5	TRBD2	16	CASSPRTSGDRETQYF	TGTGCCAGCAGTCCCAGGACTAGCGGGGATCGGGAGACCCAGTACTTC
TRBV12-3/TRBV12-4	TRBJ1-4	TRBD1	12	CASSSDRGELFF	TGTGCCAGCAGTAGCGACAGGGGTGAACTGTTTTTT
TRBV9	TRBJ2-5	-	14	CASSPGGGEETQYF	TGTGCCAGCAGCCCAGGGGGAGGGGAAGAGACCCAGTACTTC
TRBV18	TRBJ2-2	-	17	CASSLTWLTKDTGELFF	TGTGCCAGCTCACTCACTTGGCTAACCAAAGACACCGGGGAGCTGTTTTTT
TRBV9	TRBJ2-2	-	15	CASSVVQSGAGELFF	TGTGCCAGCAGCGTAGTACAGTCGGGGGCCGGGGAGCTGTTTTTT
TRBV4-1	TRBJ2-1	TRBD1	16	CASRPPWDRGRNEQFF	TGCGCCAGCAGGCCACCCTGGGACAGGGGGCGGAATGAGCAGTTCTTC
TRBV6-2/TRBV6-3	TRBJ2-1	-	14	CASSRGGSYNEQFF	TGTGCCAGCAGCAGGGGGGGATCCTACAATGAGCAGTTCTTC
TRBV5-8	TRBJ2-5	-	14	CASSLWRPGETQYF	TGTGCCAGCAGCTTGTGGAGGCCGGGAGAGACCCAGTACTTC
TRBV30	TRBJ1-5	-	13	CAWSRGSNQPQHF	TGTGCCTGGAGTCGAGGCAGCAATCAGCCCCAGCATTTT
TRBV30	TRBJ2-4	-	14	CAWMPGGGQNIQYF	TGTGCCTGGATGCCTGGGGGGGGCCAAAACATTCAGTACTTC
TRBV6-2/TRBV6-3	TRBJ2-7	-	14	CASSATGRGYEQYF	TGTGCCAGCAGTGCGACAGGGAGGGGATACGAGCAGTACTTC
TRBV6-5	TRBJ1-6	-	15	CASGRLSSYNSPLHF	TGTGCCAGTGGTCGGCTGAGCTCCTATAATTCACCCCTCCACTTT
TRBV27	TRBJ1-2	-	15	CASSPSGPPYYGYTF	TGTGCCAGCAGTCCCTCGGGCCCGCCTTACTATGGCTACACCTTC
TRBV19	TRBJ2-7	TRBD1	15	CASSAGTGAIYEQYF	TGTGCCAGTAGTGCAGGGACAGGGGCGATCTACGAGCAGTACTTC
TRBV5-4	TRBJ2-3	TRBD2	14	CASSLAVPGTSKYF	TGTGCCAGCAGCTTGGCGGTTCCTGGGACTAGCAAGTATTTT